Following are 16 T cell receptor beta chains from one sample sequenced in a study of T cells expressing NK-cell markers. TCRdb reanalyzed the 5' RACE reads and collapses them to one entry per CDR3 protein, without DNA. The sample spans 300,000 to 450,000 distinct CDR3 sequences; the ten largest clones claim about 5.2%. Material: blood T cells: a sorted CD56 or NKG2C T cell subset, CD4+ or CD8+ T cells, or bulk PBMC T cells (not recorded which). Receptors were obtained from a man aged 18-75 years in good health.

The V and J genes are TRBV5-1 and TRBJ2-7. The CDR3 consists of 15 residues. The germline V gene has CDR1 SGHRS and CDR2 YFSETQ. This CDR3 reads CASSVGFGRPYEQYF.

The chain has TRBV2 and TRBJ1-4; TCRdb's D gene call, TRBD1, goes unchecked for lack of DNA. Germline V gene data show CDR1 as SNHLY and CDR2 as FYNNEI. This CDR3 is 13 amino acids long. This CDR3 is CASFFRVSEKLFF.

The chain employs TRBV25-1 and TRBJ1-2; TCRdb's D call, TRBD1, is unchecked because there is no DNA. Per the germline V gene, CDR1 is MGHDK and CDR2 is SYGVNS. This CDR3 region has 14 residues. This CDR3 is CASSESGVNYGYTF.

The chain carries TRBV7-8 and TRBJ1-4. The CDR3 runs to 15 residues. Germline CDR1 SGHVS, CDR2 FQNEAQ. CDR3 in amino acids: CASRGGGLDNEKLFF. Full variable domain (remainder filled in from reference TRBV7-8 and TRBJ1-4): GAGVSQSPRYKVAKRGQDVALRCDPISGHVSLFWYQQALGQGPEFLTYFQNEAQLDKSGLPSDRFFAERPEGSVSTLKIQRTQQEDSAVYLCASRGGGLDNEKLFFGSGTQLSVL.

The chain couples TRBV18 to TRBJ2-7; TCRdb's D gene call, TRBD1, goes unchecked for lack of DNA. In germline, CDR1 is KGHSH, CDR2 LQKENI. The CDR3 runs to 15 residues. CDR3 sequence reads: CASSNGQGNAYEQYF. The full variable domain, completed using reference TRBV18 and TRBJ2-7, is NAGVMQNPRHLVRRRGQEARLRCSPMKGHSHVYWYRQLPEEGLKFMVYLQKENIIDESGMPKERFSAEFPKEGPSILRIQQVVRGDSAAYFCASSNGQGNAYEQYFGPGTRLTVT.

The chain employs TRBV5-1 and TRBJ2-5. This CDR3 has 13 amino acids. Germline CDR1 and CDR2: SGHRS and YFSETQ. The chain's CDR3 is CASSTVYGETQYF.

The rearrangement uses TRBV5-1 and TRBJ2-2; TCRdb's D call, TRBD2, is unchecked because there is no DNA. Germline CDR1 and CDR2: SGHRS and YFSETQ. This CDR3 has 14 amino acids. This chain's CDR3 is CASEKGSGTGELFF.

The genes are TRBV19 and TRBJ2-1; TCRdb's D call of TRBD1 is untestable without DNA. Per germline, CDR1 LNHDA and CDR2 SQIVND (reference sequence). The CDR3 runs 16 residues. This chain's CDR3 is CASSSDRYYNKVEQFF.

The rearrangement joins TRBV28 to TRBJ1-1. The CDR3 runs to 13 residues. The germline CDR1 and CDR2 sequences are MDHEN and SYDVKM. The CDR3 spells CASGFILNTEAFF.

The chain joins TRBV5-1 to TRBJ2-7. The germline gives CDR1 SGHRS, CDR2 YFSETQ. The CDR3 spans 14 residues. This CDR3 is CASSLLAGVYEQYF.

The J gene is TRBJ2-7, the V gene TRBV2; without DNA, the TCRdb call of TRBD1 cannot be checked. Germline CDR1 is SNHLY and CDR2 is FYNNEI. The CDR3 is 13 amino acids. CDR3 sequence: CASKRDRGNEQYF.

This chain's CDR3 is CASSLSWVNTGELFF. The chain recombines TRBV27 with TRBJ2-2. The CDR3 is made up of 15 amino acids. Looked up from germline, CDR1 is MNHEY and CDR2 is SMNVEV (reference sequence).

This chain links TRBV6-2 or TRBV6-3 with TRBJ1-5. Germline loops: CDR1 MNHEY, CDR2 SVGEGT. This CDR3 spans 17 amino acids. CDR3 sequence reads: CASSYSGLGNSNQPQHF.

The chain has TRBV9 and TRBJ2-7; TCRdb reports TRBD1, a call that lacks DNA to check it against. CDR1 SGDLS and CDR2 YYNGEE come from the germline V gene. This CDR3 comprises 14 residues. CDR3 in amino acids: CASSAGTAPYEQYF.

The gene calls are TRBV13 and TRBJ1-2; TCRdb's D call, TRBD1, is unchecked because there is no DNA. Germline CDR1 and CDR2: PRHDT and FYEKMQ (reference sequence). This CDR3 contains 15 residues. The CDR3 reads CASSVGRGRGDGYTF.

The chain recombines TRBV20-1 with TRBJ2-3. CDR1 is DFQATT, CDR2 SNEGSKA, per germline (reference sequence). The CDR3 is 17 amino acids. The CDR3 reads CSARKLTTSLSTDTQYF.